These 25 T cell receptor beta chains originate from one sample sequenced in a study of shared T cell receptors in the human thymus. Libraries were prepared by immunoSEQ multiplex PCR; TCRdb keeps only in-frame clonotypes and omits some of them. The sample has almost 550,000 clones, around three quarters seen once. This sample was also put to use in a study of human thymus T cells.

The sample taken for sequencing was thymocytes. The receptor source for this set is a boy in the first two years of life with a congenital heart defect.

The chain links TRBV28 to TRBJ2-7; possible D gene TRBD1, 5 bases. Germline lookup yields CDR1 MDHEN and CDR2 SYDVKM. The CDR3 extends over 15 amino acids. Trimming cost V 6 bases and J 2 bases, with 17 bases left between them. The CDR3 protein is CASSRPGFFPYEQYF. DNA for the CDR3: TGTGCCAGCAGCAGGCCAGGGTTCTTCCCCTACGAGCAGTACTTC.

Only a few counts were recorded for this clone. This chain links TRBV28 with TRBJ1-2; 7 positions agree with TRBD1. The CDR3 is made up of 15 amino acids. J lost 1 base, V lost 6 bases, and 8 bases had no gene match. Germline CDR1 and CDR2: MDHEN and SYDVKM. The CDR3 protein is CASSPDREINYGYTF. In nucleotides, the CDR3 is TGTGCCAGCAGCCCCGACAGGGAGATTAACTATGGCTACACCTTC.

The chain couples TRBV19 to TRBJ2-7, with 8 positions matching TRBD2. Germline-derived CDR1 and CDR2 are LNHDA and SQIVND (reference sequence). After removal of 5 bases from V and 1 base from J, the junction contained 7 bases not matched to a gene. CDR3 length equals 15 residues. This CDR3 is CASSLKAGESYEQYF. CDR3 DNA: TGTGCCAGTAGTCTGAAAGCGGGAGAGTCCTACGAGCAGTACTTC.

The V call is TRBV4-2, the J call TRBJ2-2; 7 nucleotides align to TRBD2. CDR1 and CDR2 from the germline V gene are LGHNA and YNFKEQ. The trim removed 0 bases at V and 1 base at J, leaving 2 bases unmatched. The CDR3 is 16 residues long. The CDR3 reads CASSQETSRNTGELFF. DNA of the CDR3: TGTGCCAGCAGCCAAGAGACTAGCCGGAACACCGGGGAGCTGTTTTTT.

The chain recombines TRBV19 with TRBJ1-1; D uncertain. CDR3 length equals 13 residues. V shed 0 bases and J shed 4 bases, with 6 bases lying between them. Germline CDR1 reads LNHDA; CDR2 reads SQIVND (reference sequence). The CDR3 bases are TGTGCCAGTAGTATAGACCCGGGCACTGAAGCTTTCTTT. It encodes CASSIDPGTEAFF.

This clone was recorded once. The chain combines TRBV7-6 with TRBJ1-2, with D perhaps matching TRBD1 (6 bases). The germline CDR1 and CDR2 sequences are SGHVS and FNYEAQ. The V end lost 3 bases, the J end lost 4 bases, and 21 bases lay between the germline ends. The CDR3 is 17 amino acids. The CDR3, as DNA: TGTGCCAGCAGCTTCCGGACGCAACAGGGCGTGGGCTATGGCTACACCTTC. Translating it yields CASSFRTQQGVGYGYTF.

This chain uses TRBV11-2 with TRBJ2-3, with a tentative D call TRBD2 (6 bases). The V gene lost 2 bases and the J gene lost 2 bases, with 11 bases spanning the gap. This CDR3 has 15 residues. Germline V gene sequence: CDR1 SGHAT, CDR2 FQNNGV. The CDR3 region has the DNA TGTGCCAGCAGCTTAAGAGAGCGGGTCACAGATACGCAGTATTTT. Encoded protein: CASSLRERVTDTQYF.

This rearrangement joins TRBV13 to TRBJ2-7; 9 bases map to TRBD2. V shed 6 bases and J 7 bases; nucleotides not matched to a gene: 16. The germline CDR1 and CDR2 sequences are PRHDT and FYEKMQ (reference sequence). The CDR3 is made up of 16 amino acids. For the CDR3, the DNA is TGTGCCAGCAGATACCTCCCCGCGGGGGGGGCCGAGGAGCAGTACTTC. It is translated as CASRYLPAGGAEEQYF.

The V and J genes are TRBV30 and TRBJ2-3; 12 nucleotides align to TRBD2. The CDR3 runs 19 residues. Germline V CDR1 and CDR2: GTSNPN, SVGIG (reference sequence). After removal of 3 bases from V and 1 base from J, the junction contained 14 bases not matched to a gene. Written as DNA, the CDR3 is TGTGCCTGGAGATCCGGAAATACGACTAGCGGGGGAGGCACAGATACGCAGTATTTT. Protein sequence: CAWRSGNTTSGGGTDTQYF.

This clone was observed a few times. This chain uses TRBV25-1 with TRBJ1-2; weak D call: TRBD1 (6 bases). CDR1 is MGHDK, CDR2 SYGVNS, per germline. Trimming removed 2 bases at V and 3 bases at J, with 19 bases between. This CDR3 has 17 amino acids. CDR3 bases: TGTGCCAGCAGTGAAGGACAGATCCCACATTCTGACTATGGCTACACCTTC. Translated: CASSEGQIPHSDYGYTF.

The rearrangement uses TRBV6-5 and TRBJ2-6; tentative D call: TRBD1 (6 bases). Trimming stripped 6 bases from V and 4 bases from J, with 13 bases between. Germline V gene sequence: CDR1 MNHEY, CDR2 SVGAGI. The CDR3 spans 15 residues. In DNA form, the CDR3 reads TGTGCCAGCAGCCCACAGGGCGGGGGGGCCAACGTCCTGACTTTC. It encodes CASSPQGGGANVLTF.

The gene calls are TRBV2 and TRBJ1-5; 8 bases line up with TRBD1. J was trimmed by 7 bases and V by 5 bases; bases with no gene match: 10. CDR1 and CDR2 from the germline V gene are SNHLY and FYNNEI. The CDR3 is 15 residues long. The CDR3 DNA reads as TGTGCCAGCAGTTACCGACAGGGGCGAAAACAGCCCCAGCATTTT. Translated: CASSYRQGRKQPQHF.

The V and J genes are TRBV9 and TRBJ2-1; D not resolved. With 0 bases removed from V and 0 bases from J, the gap between germline ends came to 4 bases. CDR1 is SGDLS, CDR2 YYNGEE, per germline. The CDR3 is 14 amino acids. CDR3 in DNA: TGTGCCAGCAGCGTAGCGTACTCCTACAATGAGCAGTTCTTC. Translation gives CASSVAYSYNEQFF.

The table lists this clone with a count of one. The genes are TRBV19 and TRBJ2-7, with a tentative D call TRBD2 (6 bases). V gave up 5 bases and J gave up 3 bases, with 14 bases separating them. There are 14 residues in the CDR3. Per germline, CDR1 LNHDA and CDR2 SQIVND (reference sequence). CDR3 protein: CASSGGPDYYEQYF. The CDR3 DNA sequence: TGTGCCAGTAGTGGGGGTCCGGACTACTACGAGCAGTACTTC.

The genes are TRBV19 and TRBJ2-1; 12 bases are a match to TRBD2. J lost 5 bases, V lost 6 bases, and 8 bases had no gene match. This CDR3 comprises 16 residues. Germline V lookup: CDR1 LNHDA, CDR2 SQIVND (reference sequence). The CDR3 sequence is CASRPSGRDSHNEQFF. The CDR3, as DNA: TGTGCCAGTAGGCCTAGCGGGAGGGATAGTCACAATGAGCAGTTCTTC. The full variable domain, completed using reference TRBV19 and TRBJ2-1, is DGGITQSPKYLFRKEGQNVTLSCEQNLNHDAMYWYRQDPGQGLRLIYYSQIVNDFQKGDIAEGYSVSREKKESFPLTVTSAQKNPTAFYLCASRPSGRDSHNEQFFGPGTRLTVL.

This clone is a singleton in its sample. The genes are TRBV7-8 and TRBJ1-4; TRBD1 might be the D (5 bases). Germline assignment: CDR1 SGHVS and CDR2 FQNEAQ. The V end was cut by 2 bases, the J end by 1 base, with 23 bases between. The CDR3 totals 20 residues. CDR3 nucleotide sequence: TGTGCCAGCAGCTTACATCACCGTGGCGGGGCGTTGGGAACTAATGAAAAACTGTTTTTT. Translation: CASSLHHRGGALGTNEKLFF.

The rearrangement uses TRBV5-1 and TRBJ2-1, with TRBD2 matching over 7 bases. The V gene's germline CDR1 is SGHRS and CDR2 YFSETQ. Unmatched junction bases numbered 6, after V lost 3 bases and J lost 0 bases. This CDR3 region has 16 residues. CDR3 sequence: CASSSKRGSSYNEQFF. The CDR3 DNA is TGCGCCAGCAGCTCCAAGCGGGGTAGCTCCTACAATGAGCAGTTCTTC.

Comments on this clone: Relative to the germline gene, one junction end is altered; a read error may explain this. This sequence joins TRBV4-1 and TRBJ2-1; perhaps TRBD1 as D (6 bases). This CDR3 is built from 12 residues. CDR1 is MGHRA, CDR2 YSYEKL, per germline. CDR3 DNA: TGCGCCAGCAGCCACTGGGACAACGAGCAGTTCTTC. Its translation: CASSHWDNEQFF.

This clone showed up just once. The rearrangement joins TRBV7-6 to TRBJ1-2, with TRBD1 matching over 7 bases. Germline values: CDR1 SGHVS, CDR2 FNYEAQ. J lost 0 bases, V lost 1 base, and 8 bases had no gene match. The CDR3 is 17 residues long. CDR3 coding DNA: TGTGCCAGCAGCTTAGGAGACAGGGACCCTCCTAACTATGGCTACACCTTC. Translating gives CASSLGDRDPPNYGYTF. Based on the CDR3 plus reference TRBV7-6 and TRBJ1-2, the full variable domain is GAGVSQSPRYKVTKRGQDVALRCDPISGHVSLYWYRQALGQGPEFLTYFNYEAQQDKSGLPNDRFSAERPEGSISTLTIQRTEQRDSAMYRCASSLGDRDPPNYGYTFGSGTRLTVV.

The V and J genes are TRBV5-4 and TRBJ2-1; 12 bases map to TRBD2. J lost 8 bases, V lost 3 bases, and 21 bases had no gene match. This CDR3 has 20 residues. Looked up from germline, CDR1 is SGHNT and CDR2 is YYREEE (reference sequence). CDR3 sequence reads: CASSSNREKRLAGDCDEQFF. CDR3 DNA sequence: TGTGCCAGCAGCTCGAACAGGGAAAAGAGACTAGCGGGAGATTGTGATGAGCAGTTCTTC.

This sequence joins TRBV27 and TRBJ2-7; TRBD2 aligns across 12 bases. The CDR3 sequence is 19 residues long. Germline CDR1 MNHEY, CDR2 SMNVEV (reference sequence). The trim removed 2 bases at V and 3 bases at J, leaving 14 bases unmatched. CDR3 coding DNA: TGTGCCAGCAGTTTACCCGGCCTAGCGGGAGGGCCGGCTTACTACGAGCAGTACTTC. Its protein product is CASSLPGLAGGPAYYEQYF.

The chain uses TRBV7-2 and TRBJ1-3; the D gene is possibly TRBD1 (6 bases). Trimming took off 1 base at V and 0 bases at J, with 13 bases between the two ends. The germline V gene has CDR1 SGHTA and CDR2 FQGNSA. The CDR3 runs 17 residues. The CDR3 region is CASSLGGQPYSGNTIYF. As DNA, the CDR3 is TGTGCCAGCAGCTTAGGTGGACAGCCCTACTCTGGAAACACCATATATTTT.

This clone was observed a few times. The rearrangement joins TRBV5-8 to TRBJ2-3; D is perhaps TRBD1 (5 bases). V lost 0 bases to trimming and J lost 1 base, with 12 bases between them. The germline V gene encodes CDR1 SGHTS and CDR2 YDEGEE. This CDR3 is 16 amino acids long. In DNA form, the CDR3 reads TGTGCCAGCAGCTTGGAAGCAGGGAAAGGCACAGATACGCAGTATTTT. It specifies CASSLEAGKGTDTQYF. Using reference TRBV5-8 and TRBJ2-3 for the parts outside the CDR3, the full variable domain is EAGVTQSPTHLIKTRGQQATLRCSPISGHTSVYWYQQALGLGLQFLLWYDEGEERNRGNFPPRFSGRQFPNYSSELNVNALELEDSALYLCASSLEAGKGTDTQYFGPGTRLTVL.

As DNA, the CDR3 is TGTGCCAGCAGTTTATCGTGCCAGGGTAACTATGGCTACACCTTC. Translated, it gives CASSLSCQGNYGYTF. This chain links TRBV27 with TRBJ1-2; D is perhaps TRBD1 (5 bases). This CDR3 is built from 15 residues. The germline gives CDR1 MNHEY, CDR2 SMNVEV (reference sequence). Trimming shortened V by 0 bases and J by 1 base, and 9 bases separated the two germline ends.

Only a few counts were recorded for this clone. The chain joins TRBV5-5 to TRBJ1-1; D is unresolved. The CDR3 has 14 residues. V was pared by 3 bases and J by 6 bases, with 15 bases between. Germline CDR1 is SGHKS and CDR2 is YYEKEE (reference sequence). In DNA, the CDR3 is TGTGCCAGCAGCTCGGGGAGGGCGAAGGCTGAAGCTTTCTTT. Encoded protein: CASSSGRAKAEAFF.